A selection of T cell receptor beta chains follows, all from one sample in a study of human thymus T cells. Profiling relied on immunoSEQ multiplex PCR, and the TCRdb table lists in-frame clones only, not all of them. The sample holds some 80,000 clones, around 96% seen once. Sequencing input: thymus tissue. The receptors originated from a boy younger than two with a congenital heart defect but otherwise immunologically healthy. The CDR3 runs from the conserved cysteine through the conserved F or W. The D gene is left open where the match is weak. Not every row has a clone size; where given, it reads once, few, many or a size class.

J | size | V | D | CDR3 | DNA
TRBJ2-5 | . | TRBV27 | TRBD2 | CASSLLAGVQETQYF | TGTGCCAGCAGTTTACTAGCGGGGGTTCAAGAGACCCAGTACTTC
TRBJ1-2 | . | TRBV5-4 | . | CASSLVSNHYGYTF | TGTGCCAGCAGCTTGGTATCTAATCACTATGGCTACACCTTC
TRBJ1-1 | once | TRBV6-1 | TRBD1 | CASRYVGQGYTEAFF | TGTGCCAGCAGGTACGTCGGACAGGGGTACACTGAAGCTTTCTTT
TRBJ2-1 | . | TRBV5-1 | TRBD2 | CASSLVAGGPLRNEQFF | TGCGCCAGCAGCTTGGTAGCGGGGGGGCCTCTGCGCAATGAGCAGTTCTTC
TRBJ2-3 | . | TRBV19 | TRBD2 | CASRRAGGPRDTQYF | TGTGCCAGTAGGCGAGCGGGGGGGCCGAGAGATACGCAGTATTTT
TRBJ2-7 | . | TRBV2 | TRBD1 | CASRLIEPPGQGSYEQYF | TGTGCCAGCAGACTAATCGAACCACCGGGACAGGGGTCCTACGAGCAGTACTTC
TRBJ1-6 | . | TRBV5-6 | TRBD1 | CASSLDRGNSPLHF | TGTGCCAGCAGCTTGGACAGGGGGAATTCACCCCTCCACTTT
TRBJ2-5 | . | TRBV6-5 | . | CAPKGKWETQYF | TGTGCCCCCAAAGGGAAGTGGGAGACCCAGTACTTC
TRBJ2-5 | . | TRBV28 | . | CASRRQGRRGQYF | TGTGCCAGCAGAAGACAGGGAAGGAGGGGCCAGTACTTC
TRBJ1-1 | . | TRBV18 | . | CASSPGLGLPEAFF | TGTGCCAGCTCGCCGGGGTTGGGGTTGCCTGAAGCTTTCTTT
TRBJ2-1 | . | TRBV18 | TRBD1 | CASSRETGGFNEQFF | TGTGCCAGCTCACGGGAGACAGGGGGATTTAATGAGCAGTTCTTC
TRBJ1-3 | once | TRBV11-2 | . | CASSLAGTWDSGNTIYF | TGTGCCAGCAGCTTAGCAGGGACATGGGATTCTGGAAACACCATATATTTT
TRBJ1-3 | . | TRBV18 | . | CASRQEPGNTIYF | TGTGCCAGCCGGCAAGAGCCTGGAAACACCATATATTTT
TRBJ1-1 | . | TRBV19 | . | CASSIGGSNTEAFF | TGTGCCAGTAGTATAGGCGGGTCGAACACTGAAGCTTTCTTT
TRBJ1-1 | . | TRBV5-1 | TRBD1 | CASSLEGSGGAAEAFF | TGCGCCAGCAGCTTGGAGGGTTCAGGGGGCGCAGCTGAAGCTTTCTTT
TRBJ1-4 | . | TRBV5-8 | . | CASSLKGEGATNEKLFF | TGTGCCAGCAGCTTAAAAGGGGAGGGGGCAACTAATGAAAAACTGTTTTTT
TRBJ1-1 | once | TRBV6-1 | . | CASSGPRHCFF | TGTGCCAGCAGTGGACCTAGACATTGTTTCTTT
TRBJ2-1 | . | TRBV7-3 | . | CASSLAGPYNEQFF | TGTGCCAGCAGCTTAGCGGGGCCCTACAATGAGCAGTTCTTC
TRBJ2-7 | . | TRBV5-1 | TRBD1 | CASSPDRGRTLGEQYF | TGCGCCAGCAGCCCGGACAGGGGGAGAACACTGGGCGAGCAGTACTTC
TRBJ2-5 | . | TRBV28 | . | CASSLGGDRLETQYF | TGTGCCAGCAGTCTAGGGGGGGACAGGTTAGAGACCCAGTACTTC
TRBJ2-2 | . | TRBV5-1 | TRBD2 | CASSPRLAGGRYTGELFF | TGCGCCAGCAGCCCCAGACTAGCGGGGGGGCGGTACACCGGGGAGCTGTTTTTT
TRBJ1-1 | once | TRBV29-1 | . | CSVVRGNTEAFF | TGCAGCGTTGTCCGGGGGAACACTGAAGCTTTCTTT
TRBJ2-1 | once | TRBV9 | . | CASTGAPGHEQFF | TGTGCCAGCACCGGCGCCCCGGGTCATGAGCAGTTCTTC
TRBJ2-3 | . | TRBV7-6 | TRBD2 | CASSLDFGGGPRLTQYF | TGTGCCAGCAGCTTAGACTTCGGGGGGGGCCCGCGCCTAACGCAGTATTTT
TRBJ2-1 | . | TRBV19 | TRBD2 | CASSPERGREGRYNEQFF | TGTGCCAGTAGCCCCGAACGGGGGCGGGAGGGCCGCTACAATGAGCAGTTCTTC
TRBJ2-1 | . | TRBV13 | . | CASSRPLDVEPFF | TGTGCCAGCAGCCGGCCCCTCGACGTCGAACCGTTCTTC
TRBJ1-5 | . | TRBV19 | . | CASSIRGGPAANQPQHF | TGTGCCAGTAGTATACGGGGGGGGCCGGCGGCAAATCAGCCCCAGCATTTT
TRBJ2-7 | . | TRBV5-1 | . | CASSPWVKTGAQRWYEQYF | TGCGCCAGCAGCCCGTGGGTGAAGACGGGTGCCCAACGGTGGTACGAGCAGTACTTC
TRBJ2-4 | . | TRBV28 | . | CASSLRVGAKNIQYF | TGTGCCAGCAGTTTGAGGGTAGGAGCCAAAAACATTCAGTACTTC
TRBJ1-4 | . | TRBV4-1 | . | CASSRAVGLDEKLFF | TGCGCCAGCAGCCGGGCGGTTGGGCTAGATGAAAAACTGTTTTTT
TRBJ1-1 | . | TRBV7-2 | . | CASSLVAGSGTEAFF | TGTGCCAGCAGCTTAGTTGCGGGTAGTGGCACTGAAGCTTTCTTT
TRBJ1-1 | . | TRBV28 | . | CASSFPSNTEAFF | TGTGCCAGCAGCTTTCCTTCGAACACTGAAGCTTTCTTT
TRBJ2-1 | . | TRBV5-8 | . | CASRQGNEQFF | TGTGCCAGCCGGCAGGGGAATGAGCAGTTCTTC
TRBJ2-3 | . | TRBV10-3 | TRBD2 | CAISDRRRRGAGADTQYF | TGTGCCATCAGTGATCGTCGCCGCAGGGGAGCGGGAGCAGATACGCAGTATTTT
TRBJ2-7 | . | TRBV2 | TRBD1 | CASSGPGQGKYYEQYF | TGTGCCAGCAGTGGGCCCGGACAGGGGAAGTACTACGAGCAGTACTTC